Listed here is a single T cell receptor beta chain. No antigen is known for it. The sample is drawn from a study of cytomegalovirus exposure and HLA in healthy donors. Background on the study: It was reported in a later analysis that the same platform had been used for the 120 or so validation repertoires as for the 550 to 750 first-cohort repertoires.

Findings of the study overall: Despite most TCR sequences being rare, some public TCRs occurred in many donors. In vitro work confirmed that a few CMV-associated chains recognize CMV antigens. Associated with cytomegalovirus, according to the listing, were 150 to 200 TCR beta chains.

Using immunoSEQ multiplex PCR, the repertoire was profiled, and TCRdb retains in-frame clones only, with some absent. The table lists about 280,000 clones, 88% of them singletons. CDR1 MNHEY and CDR2 SVGAGI come from the germline V gene. CDR3 length equals 11 residues. V dropped 4 bases and J dropped 6 bases, with 4 bases sitting between them. The chain recombines TRBV6-5 with TRBJ2-1; D uncertain. The receptor was isolated from a woman between 18 and 29 years old in good health and CMV-seronegative. The sequencing input was PBMCs. CDR3 sequence (DNA): TGTGCCAGCAGTTTCCGCAATGAGCAGTTCTTC. Translating it yields CASSFRNEQFF.